The 30 T cell receptor beta chains below come from one sample, sequenced in a study of blood T cell repertoires in COVID-19. Clones were sequenced by immunoSEQ multiplex PCR, and TCRdb holds only the in-frame ones, with some missing. Seen here are 130,000 to 150,000 clones, approximately 81% observed once, and the top ten hold approximately 40%. The sample comprised peripheral blood. All receptors derive from a human donor in a cohort sampled during active COVID-19.

The rearrangement uses TRBV18 and TRBJ1-2; TRBD1 is a possible D gene (6 bases). CDR3 length equals 17 residues. The V and J ends lost 0 bases and 6 bases respectively, with 20 bases between them. The V gene's germline CDR1 is KGHSH and CDR2 LQKENI. The CDR3 coding sequence is TGTGCCAGCTCACCACCCGCTACAGGGACCCATCGAAATGGCTACACCTTC. It encodes CASSPPATGTHRNGYTF.

The chain carries TRBV6-4 and TRBJ2-2; 8 bases match TRBD2. V trimming: 4 bases; J trimming: 3 bases; junction bases outside the gene matches: 7. CDR3 length: 16 amino acids. Germline CDR1 MRHNA, CDR2 SNTAGT. CDR3 DNA: TGTGCCAGCAGTGTGATCGGGGGGGATGACACCGGGGAGCTGTTTTTT. Its protein is CASSVIGGDDTGELFF.

This clone was observed once. The chain carries TRBV6-5 and TRBJ2-7, with TRBD1 identical over 9 bases. The J segment lost 5 bases and the V segment lost 7 bases, leaving 9 bases of the junction unmatched. The CDR3 extends over 14 amino acids. Germline lookup yields CDR1 MNHEY and CDR2 SVGAGI. CDR3 nucleotide sequence: TGTGCCAGCATGACCCGGACAGGGGTAAACGAGCAGTACTTC. It specifies CASMTRTGVNEQYF.

The chain carries TRBV28 and TRBJ2-1; possible D gene TRBD1, 5 bases. The germline CDR1 and CDR2 sequences are MDHEN and SYDVKM. The germline V and J ends were trimmed by 5 bases and 0 bases, with 17 bases remaining between them. This CDR3 region has 17 residues. CDR3 bases: TGTGCCAGCAGTCTACCGCAGGGTTCCAGCTCCTACAATGAGCAGTTCTTC. It yields the protein CASSLPQGSSSYNEQFF.

Only a few counts were recorded for this clone. The rearrangement joins TRBV27 to TRBJ2-1, with 9 bases matching TRBD1. V was pared by 6 bases and J by 2 bases, with 5 bases of the junction left unmatched. From germline, CDR1 is MNHEY and CDR2 SMNVEV (reference sequence). The CDR3 covers 15 residues. CDR3 sequence reads: CASRLGQGTYNEQFF. CDR3 DNA: TGTGCCAGCAGGTTGGGACAGGGAACCTACAATGAGCAGTTCTTC.

This clone has only a few counts. The rearrangement uses TRBV18 and TRBJ2-2, with TRBD1 matching over 7 bases. CDR1 is KGHSH and CDR2 is LQKENI in the germline V gene. The trim removed 2 bases at V and 10 bases at J, leaving 1 base unmatched. The CDR3 totals 12 residues. The CDR3 reads CASSPGQEELFF. The CDR3 region has the DNA TGTGCCAGCTCACCAGGACAGGAGGAGCTGTTTTTT.

The J gene is TRBJ1-6, the V gene TRBV6-5; D not resolved. This CDR3 spans 13 amino acids. Trimming shortened V by 2 bases and J by 7 bases, and 6 bases separated the two germline ends. Per the germline V gene, CDR1 is MNHEY and CDR2 is SVGAGI. The CDR3 coding sequence is TGTGCCAGCAGTTACGGGCCGAATTCACCCCTCCACTTT. This sequence encodes CASSYGPNSPLHF.

V gene TRBV6-5 combines with J gene TRBJ2-7; D is unresolved. The CDR3 runs 12 residues. Germline V lookup: CDR1 MNHEY, CDR2 SVGAGI. The germline V and J ends were trimmed by 7 bases and 5 bases, with 12 bases remaining between them. The CDR3 DNA reads TGTGCCAGCACCTGGGCAGGCGACGAGCAGTACTTC. Translated: CASTWAGDEQYF.

The rearrangement joins TRBV11-2 to TRBJ2-7; 8 bases map to TRBD1. Per germline, CDR1 SGHAT and CDR2 FQNNGV. Trimming took 2 bases from V and 6 from J; bases not matched to a gene: 9. This CDR3 contains 15 residues. The chain's CDR3 is CASSLFHLTGGEQYF. The CDR3 region has the DNA TGTGCCAGCAGCTTATTCCACCTAACAGGGGGCGAGCAGTACTTC.

The J gene is TRBJ2-1, the V gene TRBV4-2; no clear D. This CDR3 is built from 14 residues. Trimming took off 5 bases at V and 1 base at J, with 9 bases between the two ends. Per the germline V gene, CDR1 is LGHNA and CDR2 is YNFKEQ. CDR3 DNA: TGTGCCAGCAGCAGAGGCCAGTCCTACAATGAGCAGTTCTTC. Translating gives CASSRGQSYNEQFF.

The rearrangement joins TRBV18 to TRBJ1-1, with a tentative D call TRBD1 (5 bases). Trimming took off 2 bases at V and 1 base at J, with 14 bases between the two ends. The CDR3 is 16 residues long. Germline V CDR1 and CDR2: KGHSH, LQKENI. DNA for the CDR3: TGTGCCAGCTCACCATCAATTGGGGGGACGAACACTGAAGCTTTCTTT. It translates to CASSPSIGGTNTEAFF.

V gene TRBV9 combines with J gene TRBJ2-5, with a weak D call TRBD2 (6 bases). There are 14 residues in the CDR3. V was trimmed by 3 bases and J by 5 bases, leaving 14 bases between them. Germline assignment: CDR1 SGDLS and CDR2 YYNGEE. In nucleotides, the CDR3 is TGTGCCAGCAGCGCTAGTGGGGGGAGTGAGACCCAGTACTTC. This translates into CASSASGGSETQYF.

The rearrangement links TRBV6-2 or TRBV6-3 to TRBJ2-3, with D uncertain. CDR1 MNHEY and CDR2 SVGEGT come from the germline V gene. Trimming stripped 5 bases from V and 3 bases from J, with 6 bases between. The CDR3 is 12 amino acids. This CDR3 reads CASSPQTDTQYF. CDR3 DNA: TGTGCCAGCAGTCCACAGACAGATACGCAGTATTTT.

The chain couples TRBV19 to TRBJ2-4, with 10 bases fitting TRBD1. This CDR3 comprises 18 residues. The V gene's germline CDR1 is LNHDA and CDR2 SQIVND (reference sequence). V was clipped by 10 bases and J by 0 bases; unmatched bases: 15. The CDR3 nucleotides read TGTGCCACAACAGTCCGGGACAGGGGAAATCGAGCCAAAAACATTCAGTACTTC. It translates to CATTVRDRGNRAKNIQYF. Together with reference TRBV19 and TRBJ2-4, the CDR3 gives the full variable domain: DGGITQSPKYLFRKEGQNVTLSCEQNLNHDAMYWYRQDPGQGLRLIYYSQIVNDFQKGDIAEGYSVSREKKESFPLTVTSAQKNPTAFYLCATTVRDRGNRAKNIQYFGAGTRLSVL.

The rearrangement links TRBV7-2 to TRBJ1-1; tentatively, D is TRBD1 (5 bases). The V and J ends lost 5 bases and 0 bases respectively, with 13 bases between them. Germline lookup yields CDR1 SGHTA and CDR2 FQGNSA. CDR3 size: 15 residues. The CDR3 protein is CASSPTAGMNTEAFF. The CDR3 nucleotides read TGTGCCAGCAGCCCTACGGCAGGGATGAACACTGAAGCTTTCTTT.

The J gene is TRBJ2-3, the V gene TRBV5-1; 8 nucleotides line up with TRBD2. The CDR3 consists of 16 residues. V gave up 6 bases and J gave up 1 base; unmatched junction bases: 10. Germline CDR1 is SGHRS and CDR2 is YFSETQ. The CDR3 DNA is TGCGCCAGCAACCAGGGGCGGGGGGTCCGCACAGATACGCAGTATTTT. Protein: CASNQGRGVRTDTQYF.

The chain links TRBV4-1 to TRBJ2-2; 7 nucleotides align to TRBD1. This CDR3 comprises 14 residues. CDR1 is MGHRA and CDR2 is YSYEKL in the germline V gene. Trimming at V came to 7 bases and at J to 3 bases, leaving 5 bases not matched to a gene. The chain's CDR3 is CASTGTVYTGELFF. In nucleotides, the CDR3 is TGCGCCAGCACCGGGACAGTATACACCGGGGAGCTGTTTTTT.

The chain carries TRBV19 and TRBJ2-7, with 8 bases fitting TRBD1. Germline CDR1 and CDR2: LNHDA and SQIVND (reference sequence). The CDR3 totals 17 residues. The J segment lost 4 bases and the V segment lost 1 base, leaving 12 bases of the junction unmatched. The CDR3 region is CASSIAVSGTGVYEQYF. CDR3 nucleotide sequence: TGTGCCAGTAGTATAGCGGTATCAGGGACAGGAGTTTACGAGCAGTACTTC.

This clone was observed once. The rearrangement uses TRBV4-1 and TRBJ2-5; D perhaps matches TRBD2 (6 bases). The V gene lost 4 bases and the J gene lost 4 bases, with 16 bases spanning the gap. The CDR3 runs 15 residues. CDR1 MGHRA and CDR2 YSYEKL come from the germline V gene. The CDR3 nucleotides are TGCGCCAGCAGCCCCTGGGGGGAGCCCCCAGAGACCCAGTACTTC. This encodes CASSPWGEPPETQYF.

V gene TRBV4-1 combines with J gene TRBJ2-1, with 10 nucleotides matching TRBD1. With 4 bases clipped from V and 8 bases from J, the junction kept 2 bases outside the gene matches. The germline gives CDR1 MGHRA, CDR2 YSYEKL. The CDR3 has 13 residues. The CDR3 sequence is CASSPGQGYEQFF. CDR3 bases: TGCGCCAGCAGCCCGGGACAGGGGTATGAGCAGTTCTTC.

This clone was recorded many times. J is TRBJ1-1 and V is TRBV6-5; 7 positions agree with TRBD1. Germline CDR1 MNHEY, CDR2 SVGAGI. There are 12 residues in the CDR3. V gave up 6 bases and J gave up 7 bases; unmatched junction bases: 5. The CDR3 protein is CASSGQVREAFF. The CDR3 nucleotides are TGTGCCAGCAGCGGACAGGTTCGTGAAGCTTTCTTT.

The chain recombines TRBV11-3 with TRBJ2-2; D is ambiguous. The CDR3 is made up of 12 amino acids. V shed 11 bases and J shed 0 bases, with 7 bases lying between them. Germline V gene sequence: CDR1 SGHNT, CDR2 YENEEA. CDR3 loop: CAGRANTGELFF. The CDR3 bases are TGTGCCGGTCGGGCGAACACCGGGGAGCTGTTTTTT.

The rearrangement joins TRBV5-1 to TRBJ2-5; possible D gene TRBD2, 6 bases. The germline V gene encodes CDR1 SGHRS and CDR2 YFSETQ. The CDR3 length is 13 residues. The V end lost 1 base, the J end lost 7 bases, and 11 bases lay between the germline ends. For the CDR3, the DNA is TGCGCCAGCAGCTTGTCGGGGGATGTGACCCAGTACTTC. Amino acid sequence: CASSLSGDVTQYF.

The J gene is TRBJ1-1, the V gene TRBV7-2; D possibly corresponds to TRBD1 (6 bases). Germline CDR1 reads SGHTA; CDR2 reads FQGNSA. Trimming removed 5 bases from V and 3 bases from J, with 13 bases in between. The CDR3 consists of 14 residues. The CDR3 sequence is CASSLREGDTEAFF. DNA for the CDR3: TGTGCCAGCAGCCTTCGGGAGGGGGACACTGAAGCTTTCTTT.

The chain couples TRBV18 to TRBJ1-3, with D possibly TRBD1 on 6 matching bases. CDR3 length equals 16 residues. The V and J ends lost 3 bases and 1 base respectively, with 13 bases between them. Germline-derived CDR1 and CDR2 are KGHSH and LQKENI. CDR3 nucleotide sequence: TGTGCCAGCTCACCCCGGACAGCCTTATCTGGAAACACCATATATTTT. This translates into CASSPRTALSGNTIYF.

V is TRBV9 and J is TRBJ2-5; 8 positions match TRBD1. Germline trimming cut 4 bases from V and 4 bases from J; bases unmatched to any gene: 6. Germline V gene lookup returns CDR1 SGDLS and CDR2 YYNGEE. CDR3 length: 14 amino acids. The DNA of the CDR3 is TGTGCCAGCAGCCCAGGGACAGGCTCAGAGACCCAGTACTTC. Protein: CASSPGTGSETQYF.

The V call is TRBV7-2, the J call TRBJ2-7, with D hard to call. The germline V gene encodes CDR1 SGHTA and CDR2 FQGNSA. CDR3 length equals 16 residues. With 1 base removed from V and 4 bases from J, the gap between germline ends came to 17 bases. DNA of the CDR3: TGTGCCAGCAGCTTAGACTCAGGCCTCCGGTCATACGAGCAGTACTTC. Translated: CASSLDSGLRSYEQYF.

This clone was counted a few times. CDR3 in amino acids: CASSFEGENGYTF. In DNA form, the CDR3 reads TGTGCCAGCAGCTTCGAGGGAGAGAATGGCTACACCTTC. The chain carries TRBV5-8 and TRBJ1-2; D not certain. CDR1 SGHTS and CDR2 YDEGEE come from the germline V gene. The V gene lost 2 bases and the J gene lost 6 bases, with 11 bases spanning the gap. This CDR3 has 13 amino acids.

This clone was picked up a small number of times. The chain has TRBV6-5 and TRBJ1-2; a weak D match, TRBD1 (5 bases). CDR3 size: 14 residues. Trimming removed 2 bases from V and 2 bases from J, with 9 bases in between. Germline CDR1 MNHEY, CDR2 SVGAGI. The DNA for the CDR3 is TGTGCCAGCAGTTACCTTGGGGGGAACTATGGCTACACCTTC. It codes for CASSYLGGNYGYTF.

The chain carries TRBV9 and TRBJ1-1, with 7 nucleotides matching TRBD1. Germline V gene lookup returns CDR1 SGDLS and CDR2 YYNGEE. V lost 3 bases and J lost 1; bases outside the gene matches: 3. There are 14 residues in the CDR3. The CDR3 is CASSARQGNTEAFF. The CDR3 coding sequence is TGTGCCAGCAGCGCACGACAGGGGAACACTGAAGCTTTCTTT. The entire variable domain, with the rest obtained from reference TRBV9 and TRBJ1-1, is as follows: DSGVTQTPKHLITATGQRVTLRCSPRSGDLSVYWYQQSLDQGLQFLIQYYNGEERAKGNILERFSAQQFPDLHSELNLSSLELGDSALYFCASSARQGNTEAFFGQGTRLTVV.